A single sample gave rise to the 12 T cell receptor beta chains below, sequenced in a study of blood T cell repertoires in COVID-19. Measured with immunoSEQ multiplex PCR; TCRdb has only the in-frame clones, and not every one. The table lists 100,000 to 150,000 clones, around 86% of them singletons. The specimen sequenced was peripheral blood. These receptors came from an older woman with active or convalescent COVID-19.

The rearrangement uses TRBV5-1 and TRBJ1-6; possibly TRBD1 for D (5 bases). The CDR3 consists of 13 residues. Trimming shortened V by 0 bases and J by 10 bases, and 8 bases separated the two germline ends. Germline V gene sequence: CDR1 SGHRS, CDR2 YFSETQ. CDR3 nucleotide sequence: TGCGCCAGCAGCTTGGCAGGGATGTCACCCCTCCACTTT. Protein sequence: CASSLAGMSPLHF.

The CDR3 DNA reads TGTGCCAGCAGCTTCTCTAGCGGGAGCTCCTACGAGCAGTACTTC. Translated: CASSFSSGSSYEQYF. The J gene is TRBJ2-7, the V gene TRBV7-2; TRBD2 matches at 10 bases. J lost 0 bases, V lost 3 bases, and 2 bases had no gene match. This CDR3 is 15 amino acids long. Germline loops: CDR1 SGHTA, CDR2 FQGNSA.

V and J are TRBV18 and TRBJ2-5; a possible D gene is TRBD2 (5 bases). The CDR3 covers 14 residues. V lost 6 bases to trimming and J lost 5 bases, with 16 bases between them. Germline V gene lookup returns CDR1 KGHSH and CDR2 LQKENI. CDR3 coding DNA: TGTGCCAGCTCCGGAACCCGTTGGGAGGAGACCCAGTACTTC. This translates into CASSGTRWEETQYF.

The chain joins TRBV29-1 to TRBJ2-1, with D possibly being TRBD2 (6 bases). CDR3 length equals 12 residues. V was shortened by 0 bases and J by 6 bases, with 6 bases between the two germline ends. Germline V gene lookup returns CDR1 SQVTM and CDR2 ANQGSEA. For the CDR3, the DNA is TGCAGCGTTGAAGAGGGGGGCAATGAGCAGTTCTTC. Its protein product is CSVEEGGNEQFF.

The V and J genes are TRBV6-5 and TRBJ1-1; D possibly corresponds to TRBD1 (5 bases). The V gene's germline CDR1 is MNHEY and CDR2 SVGAGI. CDR3 length: 14 amino acids. Trimming cost V 7 bases and J 1 base, with 13 bases left between them. The CDR3 DNA is TGTGCCAGCACTGTCGACAGATCGAACACTGAAGCTTTCTTT. Its translation is CASTVDRSNTEAFF.

V and J are TRBV29-1 and TRBJ2-7, with TRBD2 identical over 10 bases. Losses at the gene ends were 6 bases for V and 4 bases for J; bases not matched to a gene: 3. The length of the CDR3 is 12 residues. Germline V gene sequence: CDR1 SQVTM, CDR2 ANQGSEA. The CDR3 protein is CSVASGRYEQYF. CDR3 DNA sequence: TGCAGCGTGGCTAGCGGGAGATACGAGCAGTACTTC.

The chain recombines TRBV28 with TRBJ2-1, with 8 positions matching TRBD1. This CDR3 comprises 15 residues. V trimming: 3 bases; J trimming: 7 bases; junction bases outside the gene matches: 8. Germline V gives CDR1 MDHEN, CDR2 SYDVKM. CDR3 nucleotide sequence: TGTGCCAGCAGTTTCGCGGGACAGGCTCAAAATGAGCAGTTCTTC. Encoded protein: CASSFAGQAQNEQFF.

The V gene is TRBV7-6, the J gene TRBJ2-1; 9 bases line up with TRBD2. V lost 5 bases and J lost 3; bases outside the gene matches: 11. The CDR3 contains 17 residues. Germline CDR1 is SGHVS and CDR2 is FNYEAQ. The CDR3 loop is CASSHLAGSRIYNEQFF. In DNA, the CDR3 is TGTGCCAGCAGCCATCTAGCGGGGTCGAGGATCTACAATGAGCAGTTCTTC.

V gene TRBV6-1 combines with J gene TRBJ1-4; TRBD1 aligns across 7 bases. This CDR3 is 14 amino acids long. Germline values: CDR1 MNHNS, CDR2 SASEGT. V gave up 2 bases and J gave up 8 bases; unmatched junction bases: 5. CDR3 sequence reads: CASSERGRGEKLFF. CDR3 sequence (DNA): TGTGCCAGCAGTGAAAGGGGGCGAGGAGAAAAACTGTTTTTT.

The J gene is TRBJ2-2, the V gene TRBV5-1, with TRBD1 identical over 7 bases. The CDR3 runs 17 residues. Germline V CDR1 and CDR2: SGHRS, YFSETQ. J gave up 7 bases and V 0 bases, and 12 bases lay outside the gene matches. DNA of the CDR3: TGCGCCAGCAGCTTGGCCGCGACAGGGCGGGCCGACGGGGAGCTGTTTTTT. Residues: CASSLAATGRADGELFF.

The V gene is TRBV4-2, the J gene TRBJ1-1; possibly TRBD1 for D (6 bases). This CDR3 contains 13 residues. From germline, CDR1 is LGHNA and CDR2 YNFKEQ. V was clipped by 4 bases and J by 5 bases, with 11 bases between them. The CDR3 DNA is TGTGCCAGCAGCCCAAAGACAGGTACTGAAGCTTTCTTT. Amino acids: CASSPKTGTEAFF.

This chain connects TRBV2 to TRBJ2-6; 8 nucleotides agree with TRBD1. V dropped 6 bases and J dropped 0; count of bases not matched to a gene: 1. CDR3 length: 15 residues. CDR1 and CDR2 (germline): SNHLY, FYNNEI. This chain's CDR3 is CASRGQGSGANVLTF. CDR3 coding DNA: TGTGCCAGCAGAGGACAGGGCTCTGGGGCCAACGTCCTGACTTTC.